This TCR beta chain was identified in a study of OX40 agonist ivuxolimab in advanced cancers. Concerning this clone itself: Its antigen is still unknown.

Findings of the study overall: Blood T cells, both CD4+ and CD8+, expanded clonally by week 6 at 0.1 to 3.0 mg/kg. Mean expanded clone counts were higher in CD8+ than CD4+ T cells. In the 0.1-3.0 mg/kg groups, partial responders showed among the lowest expansion.

The length of the CDR3 is 15 residues. The V segment lost 2 bases and the J segment 4 bases; nucleotides outside the gene matches: 1. Germline lookup yields CDR1 SGHTA and CDR2 FQGNSA. Data came from immunoSEQ multiplex PCR; TCRdb stores just in-frame clones and leaves some out. Seen here are 26,000 or so clones, approximately 83% observed once, and the top ten hold 11% to 15%. The chain combines TRBV7-2 with TRBJ2-1; 11 bases fit TRBD2. The clonotype originates from an adult with an advanced solid tumor such as melanoma, head and neck, liver or kidney cancer. This specimen was CD4+ or CD8+ T cells sorted from blood, taken in a trial of the OX40 agonist ivuxolimab. CDR3 sequence reads: CASSLLAGGYNEQFF. CDR3 DNA: TGTGCCAGCAGCTTACTAGCGGGGGGATACAATGAGCAGTTCTTC.